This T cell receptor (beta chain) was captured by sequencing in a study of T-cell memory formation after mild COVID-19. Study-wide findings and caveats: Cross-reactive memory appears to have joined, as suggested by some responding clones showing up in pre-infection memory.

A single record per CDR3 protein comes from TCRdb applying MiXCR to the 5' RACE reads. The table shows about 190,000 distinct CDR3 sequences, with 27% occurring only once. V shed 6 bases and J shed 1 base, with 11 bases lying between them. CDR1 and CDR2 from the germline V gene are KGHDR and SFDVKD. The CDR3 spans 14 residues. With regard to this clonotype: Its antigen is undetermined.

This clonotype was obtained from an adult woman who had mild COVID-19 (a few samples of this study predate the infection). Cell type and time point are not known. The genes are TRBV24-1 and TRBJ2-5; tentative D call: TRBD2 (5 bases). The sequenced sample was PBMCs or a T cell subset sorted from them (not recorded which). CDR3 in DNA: TGTGCCACCAGTCAAAGCGGAACCCAAGAGACCCAGTACTTC. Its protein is CATSQSGTQETQYF.